This TCR beta chain was obtained from a study of T cells in Graves' hyperthyroidism and ophthalmopathy. What was amplified from RNA transcripts were TCR beta CDR3 regions. First-round RT-PCR of the TCR CDR3 relied on the HTBI primer set. TCRdb re-derived calls from the multiplex PCR reads in MiXCR, one entry per CDR3 protein. The data contain approximately 480,000 distinct CDR3 sequences, more than 20% of them singletons. This clonotype was recorded at least ten times. The antigen remains unidentified. Notes on the study in general: Among thyroid clonotypes expanded above 0.001, most also appeared in blood.

The CDR3 is made up of 13 amino acids. CDR1 and CDR2 from the germline V gene are DFQATT and SNEGSKA (reference sequence). Trimming at V came to 6 bases and at J to 3 bases, leaving 6 bases not matched to a gene. This receptor was identified in a man aged 18 to 30 with Graves' hyperthyroidism. The sample consisted of blood. The J gene is TRBJ1-2, the V gene TRBV20-1; 8 nucleotides line up with TRBD1. CDR3 loop: CSADTDRDYGYTF. The DNA of the CDR3 is TGCAGTGCAGATACGGACAGGGACTATGGCTACACCTTC.